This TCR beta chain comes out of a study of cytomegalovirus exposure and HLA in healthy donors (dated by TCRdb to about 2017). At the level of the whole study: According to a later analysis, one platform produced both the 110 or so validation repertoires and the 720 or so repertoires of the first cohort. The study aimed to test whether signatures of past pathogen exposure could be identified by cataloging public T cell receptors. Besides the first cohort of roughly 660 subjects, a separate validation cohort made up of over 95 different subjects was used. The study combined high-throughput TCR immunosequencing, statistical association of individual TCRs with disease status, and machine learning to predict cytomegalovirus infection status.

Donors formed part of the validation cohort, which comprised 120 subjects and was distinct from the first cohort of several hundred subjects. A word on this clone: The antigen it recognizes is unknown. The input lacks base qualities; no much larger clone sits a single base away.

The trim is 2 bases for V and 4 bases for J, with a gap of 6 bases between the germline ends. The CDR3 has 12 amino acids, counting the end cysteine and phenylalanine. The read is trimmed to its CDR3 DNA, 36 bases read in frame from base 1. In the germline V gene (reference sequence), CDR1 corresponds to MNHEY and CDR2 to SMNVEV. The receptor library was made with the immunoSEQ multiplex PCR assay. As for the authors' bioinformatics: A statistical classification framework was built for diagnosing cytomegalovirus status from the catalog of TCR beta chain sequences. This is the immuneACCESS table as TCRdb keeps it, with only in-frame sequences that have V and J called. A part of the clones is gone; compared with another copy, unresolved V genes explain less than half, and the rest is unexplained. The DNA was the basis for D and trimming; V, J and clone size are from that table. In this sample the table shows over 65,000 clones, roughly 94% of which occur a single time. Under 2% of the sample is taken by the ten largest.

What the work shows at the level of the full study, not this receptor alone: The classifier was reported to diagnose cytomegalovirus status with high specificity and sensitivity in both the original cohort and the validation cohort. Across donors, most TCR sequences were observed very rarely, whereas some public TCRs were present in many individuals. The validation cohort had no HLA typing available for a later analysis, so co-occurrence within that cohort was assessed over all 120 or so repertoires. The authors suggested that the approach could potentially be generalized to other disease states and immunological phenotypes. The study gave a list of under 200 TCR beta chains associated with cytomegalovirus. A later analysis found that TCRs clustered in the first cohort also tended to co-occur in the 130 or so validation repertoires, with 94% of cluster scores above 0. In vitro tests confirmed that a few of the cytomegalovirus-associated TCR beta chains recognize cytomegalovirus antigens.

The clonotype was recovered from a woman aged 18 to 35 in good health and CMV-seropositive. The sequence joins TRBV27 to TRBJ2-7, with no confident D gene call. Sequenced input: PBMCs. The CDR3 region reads CASSLIGYEQYF. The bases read TGTGCCAGCAGTTTAATCGGTTACGAGCAGTACTTC.